These 22 T cell receptor beta chains originate from one sample sequenced in a study of T cell changes during pregnancy in multiple sclerosis. Produced via immunoSEQ multiplex PCR; TCRdb's table is partial and in-frame only. Here the sample spans about 75,000 clones, roughly 90% being singletons. The sample consisted of peripheral blood, taken in the first trimester of pregnancy. The receptors originated from a female donor in good health, enrolled as a control in a pregnancy study.

This chain uses TRBV14 with TRBJ1-4; TRBD1 matches at 10 bases. The CDR3 length is 16 residues. Per the germline V gene, CDR1 is SGHDN and CDR2 is FVKESK. J gave up 7 bases and V 3 bases, and 8 bases lay outside the gene matches. CDR3 region: CASSQGRGTGVEKLFF. The CDR3 DNA is TGTGCCAGCAGCCAGGGGCGCGGGACAGGGGTTGAAAAACTGTTTTTT.

This chain joins TRBV18 and TRBJ1-1; 9 bases fit TRBD1. CDR3 length: 16 residues. From germline, CDR1 is KGHSH and CDR2 LQKENI. J lost 5 bases, V lost 3 bases, and 10 bases had no gene match. The CDR3 coding sequence is TGTGCCAGCTCACCCTTCCCGGGGACAGGGAAAACTGAAGCTTTCTTT. Protein product: CASSPFPGTGKTEAFF.

The gene calls are TRBV7-6 and TRBJ1-6; 8 bases align to TRBD1. V lost 2 bases and J lost 2; bases outside the gene matches: 5. The V gene's germline CDR1 is SGHVS and CDR2 FNYEAQ. The CDR3 is made up of 17 amino acids. Written as DNA, the CDR3 is TGTGCCAGCAGCTTAACCCGGACAGGGACCTATAATTCACCCCTCCACTTT. Protein product: CASSLTRTGTYNSPLHF.

The rearrangement joins TRBV5-6 to TRBJ1-2; the match to TRBD1 covers 10 bases. After removal of 4 bases from V and 4 bases from J, the junction contained 7 bases not matched to a gene. Germline CDR1 and CDR2: SGHDT and YYEEEE. CDR3 size: 15 residues. CDR3 coding DNA: TGTGCCAGCAGCGACAGGGGGCTTAGGGCCTATGGCTACACCTTC. Its translation: CASSDRGLRAYGYTF.

The V gene is TRBV5-1, the J gene TRBJ2-7; 8 bases agree with TRBD2. Trimming at V came to 3 bases and at J to 2 bases, leaving 10 bases not matched to a gene. The CDR3 contains 16 residues. Germline V gene lookup returns CDR1 SGHRS and CDR2 YFSETQ. This CDR3 is CASSSYGGGRAYEQYF. DNA of the CDR3: TGCGCCAGCAGCTCCTACGGGGGGGGTCGTGCCTACGAGCAGTACTTC.

The chain employs TRBV10-3 and TRBJ2-1, with D possibly matching TRBD1 (5 bases). The CDR3 runs 13 residues. Germline CDR1 is ENHRY and CDR2 is SYGVKD. Trimming took 6 bases from V and 4 from J, leaving 10 bases between them. This CDR3 reads CAIRGRVYNEQFF. The CDR3 region has the DNA TGTGCCATCAGGGGGCGCGTTTACAATGAGCAGTTCTTC.

This clone was observed a single time. The V gene is TRBV5-4, the J gene TRBJ2-1; 9 positions match TRBD1. The CDR3 runs 16 residues. Trimming at V came to 3 bases and at J to 4 bases, leaving 8 bases not matched to a gene. Per germline, CDR1 SGHNT and CDR2 YYREEE (reference sequence). The CDR3 sequence: CASSSVRDRAYNEQFF. DNA of the CDR3: TGTGCCAGCAGCTCGGTCCGGGACAGGGCTTACAATGAGCAGTTCTTC.

The chain combines TRBV28 with TRBJ2-7; TRBD2 matches 10 bases. The germline CDR1 and CDR2 sequences are MDHEN and SYDVKM. V lost 2 bases and J lost 5; bases outside the gene matches: 9. The CDR3 has 16 residues. In DNA form, the CDR3 reads TGTGCCAGCAGTTTAGAACTAGCGGGGAGTTTGAACGAGCAGTACTTC. Protein product: CASSLELAGSLNEQYF. Full variable domain (missing parts from reference TRBV28 and TRBJ2-7): DVKVTQSSRYLVKRTGEKVFLECVQDMDHENMFWYRQDPGLGLRLIYFSYDVKMKEKGDIPEGYSVSREKKERFSLILESASTNQTSMYLCASSLELAGSLNEQYFGPGTRLTVT.

The chain combines TRBV7-6 with TRBJ1-5; D remains ambiguous. Trimming took 5 bases from V and 7 from J, leaving 15 bases between them. The length of the CDR3 is 14 residues. Germline V gives CDR1 SGHVS, CDR2 FNYEAQ. CDR3 in amino acids: CASSPSGIGQPQHF. CDR3 in DNA: TGTGCCAGCAGCCCTTCGGGTATCGGACAGCCCCAGCATTTT.

This clone was seen only once. The gene calls are TRBV1 and TRBJ2-7; TRBD2, the table's D call, lacks a check against the DNA. TRBV1 is listed as a pseudogene. CDR3 size: 14 residues. The CDR3 bases are TGCACCAGCAGCCAAGACGGGCTAGCCCTCGAGCAGTACTTC. As protein: CTSSQDGLALEQYF.

The CDR3 spells CASSARLAGAGELFF. In DNA form, the CDR3 reads TGTGCCAGCAGTGCCAGACTAGCGGGCGCCGGGGAGCTGTTTTTT. The rearrangement links TRBV2 to TRBJ2-2; 10 bases are shared with TRBD2. V was pared by 4 bases and J by 6 bases, with 5 bases of the junction left unmatched. This CDR3 region has 15 residues. Per germline, CDR1 SNHLY and CDR2 FYNNEI.

V gene TRBV18 combines with J gene TRBJ1-2; D is possibly TRBD1 (5 bases). Germline V gives CDR1 KGHSH, CDR2 LQKENI. Trimming cost V 6 bases and J 4 bases, with 9 bases left between them. The CDR3 consists of 12 residues. CDR3 loop: CASSQDSYGYTF. The CDR3 DNA is TGTGCCAGCTCCCAAGACAGCTATGGCTACACCTTC. The entire variable domain, with the rest obtained from reference TRBV18 and TRBJ1-2, is as follows: NAGVMQNPRHLVRRRGQEARLRCSPMKGHSHVYWYRQLPEEGLKFMVYLQKENIIDESGMPKERFSAEFPKEGPSILRIQQVVRGDSAAYFCASSQDSYGYTFGSGTRLTVV.

This sequence joins TRBV10-3 and TRBJ2-7; tentatively, D is TRBD1 (9 bases). The CDR3 extends over 13 amino acids. The germline V gene encodes CDR1 ENHRY and CDR2 SYGVKD. The V and J ends lost 9 bases and 6 bases respectively, with 18 bases between them. In DNA form, the CDR3 reads TGTGCCATGCGGGGGGACAGGGCAACCGAGCAGTACTTC. Protein product: CAMRGDRATEQYF.

This chain links TRBV28 with TRBJ1-5; D perhaps matches TRBD1 (5 bases). Trimming took 6 bases from V and 4 from J, leaving 7 bases between them. This CDR3 has 12 amino acids. Germline V gives CDR1 MDHEN, CDR2 SYDVKM. This chain's CDR3 is CASRGGNQPQHF. DNA of the CDR3: TGTGCCAGCAGGGGGGGGAATCAGCCCCAGCATTTT. Combining the CDR3 with reference TRBV28 and TRBJ1-5 gives the whole variable domain DVKVTQSSRYLVKRTGEKVFLECVQDMDHENMFWYRQDPGLGLRLIYFSYDVKMKEKGDIPEGYSVSREKKERFSLILESASTNQTSMYLCASRGGNQPQHFGDGTRLSIL.

The gene calls are TRBV6-4 and TRBJ1-2; 10 bases map to TRBD1. The CDR3 has 15 residues. Germline-derived CDR1 and CDR2 are MRHNA and SNTAGT. Trimming removed 2 bases from V and 2 bases from J; junction bases left unmatched: 2. The CDR3 sequence is CASSDPDRGNYGYTF. CDR3 bases: TGTGCCAGCAGTGACCCGGACAGGGGGAACTATGGCTACACCTTC.

The chain links TRBV5-1 to TRBJ1-2; 7 positions agree with TRBD1. With 4 bases clipped from V and 6 bases from J, the junction kept 6 bases outside the gene matches. Germline loops: CDR1 SGHRS, CDR2 YFSETQ. The CDR3 covers 13 residues. The CDR3 region is CASSQGVRDGYTF. The CDR3 DNA sequence: TGCGCCAGCAGCCAGGGGGTACGGGATGGCTACACCTTC.

The gene calls are TRBV5-6 and TRBJ1-2, with 11 bases identical to TRBD1. The CDR3 has 14 residues. After removal of 5 bases from V and 4 bases from J, the junction contained 4 bases not matched to a gene. Germline CDR1 SGHDT, CDR2 YYEEEE. CDR3 amino acids: CASSPGQGAYGYTF. The CDR3 nucleotides are TGTGCCAGCAGTCCCGGACAGGGGGCCTATGGCTACACCTTC. The variable domain in full, with the rest retrieved from reference TRBV5-6 and TRBJ1-2, is DAGVTQSPTHLIKTRGQQVTLRCSPKSGHDTVSWYQQALGQGPQFIFQYYEEEERQRGNFPDRFSGHQFPNYSSELNVNALLLGDSALYLCASSPGQGAYGYTFGSGTRLTVV.

The chain uses TRBV13 and TRBJ2-7, with 8 bases that match TRBD1. The germline V gene has CDR1 PRHDT and CDR2 FYEKMQ (reference sequence). CDR3 length: 14 residues. V lost 4 bases, J lost 2 bases, and 4 bases stayed unmatched. The CDR3 nucleotides read TGTGCCAGCAGCTCTACGGACAGGGCCTACGAGCAGTACTTC. Its protein product is CASSSTDRAYEQYF.

The rearrangement uses TRBV5-1 and TRBJ1-1; D may be TRBD1 (5 bases). There are 15 residues in the CDR3. CDR1 SGHRS and CDR2 YFSETQ come from the germline V gene. V gave up 4 bases and J gave up 1 base, with 14 bases separating them. The CDR3 is CASSRGQVANTEAFF. CDR3 sequence (DNA): TGCGCCAGCAGCCGCGGACAAGTAGCGAACACTGAAGCTTTCTTT.

This clone was detected only a few times. The chain recombines TRBV6-1 with TRBJ2-3; D may be TRBD2 (6 bases). CDR3 length: 14 residues. Germline V CDR1 and CDR2: MNHNS, SASEGT. The V and J ends lost 6 bases and 4 bases respectively, with 14 bases between them. This chain's CDR3 is CASSAVPGADTQYF. In nucleotides, the CDR3 is TGTGCCAGCAGCGCCGTCCCGGGGGCAGATACGCAGTATTTT.

The J gene is TRBJ1-3, the V gene TRBV2, with 10 bases lining up with TRBD1. The V and J ends lost 4 bases and 4 bases, in that order; junction bases with no gene match: 4. Germline CDR1 reads SNHLY; CDR2 reads FYNNEI. The CDR3 contains 15 residues. The CDR3 DNA follows: TGTGCCAGCAGTGTACTGGGACAGGGGGGAAACACCATATATTTT. Translated, it gives CASSVLGQGGNTIYF.

The chain carries TRBV30 and TRBJ2-1; 7 positions match TRBD1. Germline V gives CDR1 GTSNPN, CDR2 SVGIG (reference sequence). V was pared by 2 bases and J by 2 bases, with 3 bases of the junction left unmatched. CDR3 length: 14 amino acids. CDR3 bases: TGTGCCTGGAGTCCAGGGACAGCCTACAATGAGCAGTTCTTC. Protein sequence: CAWSPGTAYNEQFF. Together with reference TRBV30 and TRBJ2-1, the CDR3 gives the full variable domain: SQTIHQWPATLVQPVGSPLSLECTVEGTSNPNLYWYRQAAGRGLQLLFYSVGIGQISSEVPQNLSASRPQDRQFILSSKKLLLSDSGFYLCAWSPGTAYNEQFFGPGTRLTVL.